This record concerns one TCR beta chain sequence. Antigen specificity is unknown. The sample is drawn from a study of PD-1 blockade in mismatch repair-deficient tumors. Generated by immunoSEQ multiplex PCR, the TCRdb table keeps only in-frame clones and is missing some. In the table there are about 110,000 clones, approximately 80% of which are singletons. Germline V gives CDR1 LGHNA, CDR2 YNFKEQ. V was pared by 4 bases and J by 5 bases, with 7 bases of the junction left unmatched. The CDR3 loop spans 16 amino acids. Overall study findings and caveats: After pembrolizumab, tumor-resident clones rose rapidly, then generally contracted before radiologic responses.

PCR or immunohistochemistry showed mismatch repair deficiency in every enrolled patient. The TCR-sequenced patients were a few responders to pembrolizumab. Sequencing used peripheral blood, obtained around 60 weeks after starting pembrolizumab. The clonotype originates from an adult with mismatch repair-deficient cancer. The J gene is TRBJ2-1, the V gene TRBV4-2, with 11 bases that match TRBD2. The CDR3 nucleotides read TGTGCCAGCAGCCCGGGGAGACTAGCGGGGAACAATGAGCAGTTCTTC. This encodes CASSPGRLAGNNEQFF.